The 24 T cell receptor beta chains below all came from one sample that was sequenced in a study of graft-versus-host responses after intestinal transplantation. Sequencing used immunoSEQ multiplex PCR; TCRdb keeps in-frame clones, though not all of them. The sample yields 70,000 to 100,000 clones, 70% to 90% seen once. Antigens of these TCRs are unknown. Sample: unstimulated CD4+ T cells sorted from spleen or lymph node cells, taken before intestinal transplant. These receptors were taken from a human donor who received an intestinal transplant.

The chain carries TRBV9 and TRBJ2-7; 7 positions agree with TRBD2. Trimming cost V 0 bases and J 6 bases; bases outside gene matches: 12. The germline gives CDR1 SGDLS, CDR2 YYNGEE. The CDR3 consists of 16 residues. The CDR3 sequence is CASSVGGTGGIPEQYF. CDR3 nucleotides: TGTGCCAGCAGCGTAGGGGGAACGGGAGGTATTCCCGAGCAGTACTTC.

This clone was seen only a few times. CDR3 protein: CASVQETGANVLTF. CDR3 coding DNA: TGCGCCAGCGTACAGGAGACTGGGGCCAACGTCCTGACTTTC. The rearrangement links TRBV23-1 to TRBJ2-6, with D perhaps TRBD1 (5 bases). TRBV23-1 is sorted into the ORF group, with uncertain function. The CDR3 has 14 residues. Trimming stripped 8 bases from V and 2 bases from J, with 10 bases between.

This sequence joins TRBV28 and TRBJ1-3, with a tentative D call TRBD1 (6 bases). The CDR3 consists of 14 residues. V was shortened by 6 bases and J by 0 bases, with 9 bases between the two germline ends. Per the germline V gene, CDR1 is MDHEN and CDR2 is SYDVKM. CDR3 in DNA: TGTGCCAGCAGGGACAGCCTCTCTGGAAACACCATATATTTT. Translated: CASRDSLSGNTIYF.

The chain carries TRBV11-2 and TRBJ1-2; 8 nucleotides line up with TRBD1. The germline V gene encodes CDR1 SGHAT and CDR2 FQNNGV. The trim removed 5 bases at V and 8 bases at J, leaving 7 bases unmatched. The CDR3 is 13 residues long. The CDR3 DNA sequence: TGTGCCAGCAGCCTGGGACAGGTTGAAGGCTACACCTTC. This translates into CASSLGQVEGYTF.

The chain employs TRBV27 and TRBJ2-7; 13 positions agree with TRBD2. The germline V gene has CDR1 MNHEY and CDR2 SMNVEV (reference sequence). The CDR3 runs 18 residues. Germline trimming cut 4 bases from V and 3 bases from J; bases unmatched to any gene: 12. CDR3 nucleotides: TGTGCCAGCAGTTCCAGGACTAGCGGGAGAGGGCCGAGCTACGAGCAGTACTTC. As protein: CASSSRTSGRGPSYEQYF.

J is TRBJ2-3 and V is TRBV5-1, with a weak D call TRBD1 (5 bases). V was clipped by 4 bases and J by 6 bases, with 18 bases between them. The germline gives CDR1 SGHRS, CDR2 YFSETQ. This CDR3 has 15 amino acids. In DNA, the CDR3 is TGCGCCAGCAGCCAGGGTAGTCAGAGAGGCGATACGCAGTATTTT. This gives the protein CASSQGSQRGDTQYF.

The chain couples TRBV27 to TRBJ1-1, with D unclear. This CDR3 has 15 amino acids. Looked up from germline, CDR1 is MNHEY and CDR2 is SMNVEV (reference sequence). V lost 2 bases and J lost 3, with 13 bases in between. DNA for the CDR3: TGTGCCAGCAGTTTAGTATGGGGAGGTTACACTGAAGCTTTCTTT. Translation: CASSLVWGGYTEAFF.

The DNA of the CDR3 is TGTGCCAGCAGCTTGGACAGGGCCTACGAGCAGTACTTC. Translated, it gives CASSLDRAYEQYF. The chain uses TRBV5-4 and TRBJ2-7, with D maybe TRBD1 (6 bases). Germline values: CDR1 SGHNT, CDR2 YYREEE (reference sequence). CDR3 length: 13 residues. Trimming left V 0 bases short and J 2 bases short, with 6 bases between.

V and J are TRBV21-1 and TRBJ2-7; the DNA was not compared with TRBD1, the D call given in the table. TRBV21-1 is reported as a pseudogene. The CDR3 consists of 17 residues. CDR3 sequence (DNA): TGTGCCAGCAGCAATAGTTCCTGGGGCGCACTCTCCTACGAGCAGTACTTC. This codes for CASSNSSWGALSYEQYF.

The genes are TRBV5-4 and TRBJ2-7, with D maybe TRBD1 (5 bases). Trimming stripped 0 bases from V and 0 bases from J, with 10 bases between. CDR1 and CDR2 from the germline V gene are SGHNT and YYREEE (reference sequence). The CDR3 contains 15 residues. CDR3 coding DNA: TGTGCCAGCAGCTTGGAGGGGTACAGCTCCTACGAGCAGTACTTC. Its translation: CASSLEGYSSYEQYF.

The chain links TRBV27 to TRBJ2-5; 8 bases map to TRBD2. The last part of the DNA fits TRBJ2-7 better; the J call may be wrong. The CDR3 length is 15 residues. Germline CDR1 and CDR2: MNHEY and SMNVEV (reference sequence). Here the CDR3 DNA reads TGTGCCAGCAGTTGGGCGGGAGGCAACTCCTACGAGCAGTACTTC. Residues: CASSWAGGNSYEQYF.

The V gene is TRBV5-4, the J gene TRBJ2-7, with 9 bases that match TRBD2. There are 14 residues in the CDR3. J was trimmed by 2 bases and V by 4 bases; bases with no gene match: 4. CDR1 is SGHNT and CDR2 is YYREEE in the germline V gene (reference sequence). The CDR3 here is CASSRSGRPYEQYF. CDR3 sequence (DNA): TGTGCCAGCAGCCGAAGCGGGAGGCCCTACGAGCAGTACTTC. Supplemented by reference TRBV5-4 and TRBJ2-7, the full variable domain reads ETGVTQSPTHLIKTRGQQVTLRCSSQSGHNTVSWYQQALGQGPQFIFQYYREEENGRGNFPPRFSGLQFPNYSSELNVNALELDDSALYLCASSRSGRPYEQYFGPGTRLTVT.

This chain connects TRBV18 to TRBJ2-1, with 10 positions matching TRBD1. Trimming took 4 bases from V and 2 from J; bases not matched to a gene: 2. CDR3 size: 15 residues. Germline lookup yields CDR1 KGHSH and CDR2 LQKENI. CDR3 bases: TGTGCCAGCTCACGGGACAGGGGCGCCTACAATGAGCAGTTCTTC. As protein: CASSRDRGAYNEQFF.

V is TRBV25-1 and J is TRBJ2-3; D perhaps matches TRBD2 (5 bases). Germline assignment: CDR1 MGHDK and CDR2 SYGVNS. This CDR3 has 12 amino acids. V was pared by 8 bases and J by 1 base, with 7 bases between. CDR3 sequence reads: CASGRGTDTQYF. In DNA form, the CDR3 reads TGTGCCAGCGGGCGGGGCACAGATACGCAGTATTTT.

The J gene is TRBJ2-7, the V gene TRBV6-1, with D unclear. V was trimmed by 3 bases and J by 6 bases, leaving 15 bases between them. CDR1 and CDR2 from the germline V gene are MNHNS and SASEGT. CDR3 length: 14 residues. The CDR3 reads CASSDLPIRVEQYF. DNA of the CDR3: TGTGCCAGCAGTGACCTTCCGATCCGGGTCGAGCAGTACTTC.

V gene TRBV27 combines with J gene TRBJ1-4, with D possibly being TRBD1 (5 bases). Trimming took off 4 bases at V and 8 bases at J, with 14 bases between the two ends. This CDR3 has 14 amino acids. CDR1 and CDR2 from the germline V gene are MNHEY and SMNVEV (reference sequence). CDR3 region: CASSYKGFREKLFF. The CDR3 DNA reads TGTGCCAGCAGTTATAAGGGGTTTAGGGAAAAACTGTTTTTT.

The chain employs TRBV28 and TRBJ2-1; 8 nucleotides agree with TRBD2. This CDR3 region has 15 residues. The junction had 6 bases not matched to a gene; V was cut back by 4 bases and J by 4 bases. Germline CDR1 reads MDHEN; CDR2 reads SYDVKM. The CDR3 loop is CASSSGGPPYNEQFF. As DNA, the CDR3 is TGTGCCAGCAGTTCGGGGGGGCCCCCTTACAATGAGCAGTTCTTC.

V is TRBV15 and J is TRBJ2-1, with 7 bases aligning to TRBD2. The CDR3 totals 17 residues. Germline CDR1 LNHNV, CDR2 YYDKDF (reference sequence). V shed 0 bases, J shed 2 bases, and the junction held 7 bases outside the gene matches. CDR3 residues: CATSRESPGLPYNEQFF. CDR3 sequence (DNA): TGTGCCACCAGCAGAGAGAGCCCGGGACTACCCTACAATGAGCAGTTCTTC.

The rearrangement joins TRBV5-6 to TRBJ1-4, with D possibly being TRBD1 (5 bases). Germline assignment: CDR1 SGHDT and CDR2 YYEEEE. The CDR3 is 15 residues long. V was trimmed by 1 base and J by 4 bases, leaving 11 bases between them. The CDR3 DNA reads TGTGCCAGCAGCTTGACCACGGGGGGTAATGAAAAACTGTTTTTT. Protein sequence: CASSLTTGGNEKLFF.

This clone was detected only once. The gene calls are TRBV2 and TRBJ2-3; 8 bases line up with TRBD2. Germline CDR1 and CDR2: SNHLY and FYNNEI. V shed 11 bases and J 3 bases; nucleotides not matched to a gene: 7. The CDR3 has 13 residues. The CDR3 DNA reads as TGTGCCGCCCGGGCTAGCGGGACAGATACGCAGTATTTT. The encoded protein is CAARASGTDTQYF.

This clone was counted a few times. The chain employs TRBV5-1 and TRBJ2-5; 8 bases are shared with TRBD1. Trimming cost V 0 bases and J 3 bases; bases outside gene matches: 1. The V gene's germline CDR1 is SGHRS and CDR2 YFSETQ. The CDR3 spans 14 residues. The CDR3 nucleotides are TGCGCCAGCAGCTTGGCAGGGGGCAAAGAGACCCAGTACTTC. It translates to CASSLAGGKETQYF.

This clone was counted a single time. The V gene is TRBV28, the J gene TRBJ1-3, with a possible D match to TRBD1 (5 bases). CDR1 and CDR2 (germline): MDHEN, SYDVKM. The CDR3 sequence is 17 residues long. Trimming shortened V by 3 bases and J by 0 bases, and 15 bases separated the two germline ends. In DNA, the CDR3 is TGTGCCAGCAGTTTGCGGGGGGGTTCCCTCTCTGGAAACACCATATATTTT. This codes for CASSLRGGSLSGNTIYF.

The J gene is TRBJ2-1, the V gene TRBV11-2; 10 bases are a match to TRBD2. CDR3 length: 15 residues. V gave up 5 bases and J gave up 0 bases; unmatched junction bases: 1. The V gene's germline CDR1 is SGHAT and CDR2 FQNNGV. The CDR3 nucleotides read TGTGCCAGCAGCCTAGCGGGAGACTCCTACAATGAGCAGTTCTTC. Its translation: CASSLAGDSYNEQFF.

The CDR3 DNA is TGTGCCAGCAGTTTAGGGCAAGAAAACACCATATATTTT. It codes for CASSLGQENTIYF. The chain recombines TRBV28 with TRBJ1-3; D is unresolved. V lost 2 bases, J lost 6 bases, and 8 bases lay in between. Germline values: CDR1 MDHEN, CDR2 SYDVKM. This CDR3 contains 13 residues.